The rows below give T cell receptor beta chains drawn from one sample of a study of cytomegalovirus exposure and HLA in healthy donors. This table comes from immunoSEQ multiplex PCR, and its TCRdb copy is limited to in-frame clones, with some not included. Of approximately 89,000 clones detected, 75% to 80% appear once; the ten largest clones hold 3.7%. The sequencing sample was made of PBMCs. The source of these receptors is a man aged 25 to 45 in good health and CMV-seronegative. Each CDR3 is given with its conserved first and last residue. D genes are given only for firm matches. Clone sizes are given selectively: once, few, many, or a class where the clone is expanded.

j_call: TRBJ2-1
clone_size: NA
d_call: TRBD1
v_call: TRBV11-2
cdr3_aa: CASSERGPGEQFF
cdr3_nt: TGTGCCAGCAGTGAGAGGGGGCCGGGTGAGCAGTTCTTC

j_call: TRBJ1-5
clone_size: NA
d_call: NA
v_call: TRBV29-1
cdr3_aa: CSVERGGARVEPQHF
cdr3_nt: TGCAGCGTTGAAAGGGGGGGGGCGAGGGTGGAACCCCAGCATTTT

j_call: TRBJ2-1
clone_size: NA
d_call: NA
v_call: TRBV7-6
cdr3_aa: CASSLAGREFYNEQFF
cdr3_nt: TGTGCCAGCAGCTTAGCAGGGCGGGAATTTTACAATGAGCAGTTCTTC

j_call: TRBJ1-5
clone_size: NA
d_call: NA
v_call: TRBV2
cdr3_aa: CASSGGPSNQPQHF
cdr3_nt: TGTGCCAGCAGTGGAGGGCCTAGCAATCAGCCCCAGCATTTT

j_call: TRBJ2-7
clone_size: NA
d_call: NA
v_call: TRBV7-2
cdr3_aa: CASRPGPSRSEQYF
cdr3_nt: TGTGCCAGCAGACCGGGCCCTAGCCGGAGCGAGCAGTACTTC

j_call: TRBJ2-7
clone_size: NA
d_call: NA
v_call: TRBV7-9
cdr3_aa: CSSSGTGTYEQYF
cdr3_nt: TGTTCCAGCAGCGGGACAGGAACCTACGAGCAGTACTTC

j_call: TRBJ2-5
clone_size: NA
d_call: TRBD1
v_call: TRBV7-7
cdr3_aa: CASSLDREMGTQYF
cdr3_nt: TGTGCTAGCAGCCTGGACAGGGAGATGGGGACCCAGTACTTC

j_call: TRBJ2-2
clone_size: few
d_call: NA
v_call: TRBV6-1
cdr3_aa: CASRTHPNTGELFF
cdr3_nt: TGTGCCAGCAGGACTCATCCTAACACCGGGGAGCTGTTTTTT

j_call: TRBJ1-1
clone_size: NA
d_call: NA
v_call: TRBV6-1
cdr3_aa: CASSEGGYLMNTEAFF
cdr3_nt: TGTGCCAGCAGTGAGGGAGGGTACCTAATGAACACTGAAGCTTTCTTT

j_call: TRBJ2-7
clone_size: NA
d_call: TRBD2
v_call: TRBV18
cdr3_aa: CASSPIERDKQYF
cdr3_nt: TGTGCCAGCTCACCAATAGAGCGGGATAAGCAGTACTTC

j_call: TRBJ1-2
clone_size: once
d_call: NA
v_call: TRBV6-5
cdr3_aa: CASSPGGGSYGYTF
cdr3_nt: TGTGCCAGCAGCCCCGGGGGGGGCTCCTATGGCTACACCTTC

j_call: TRBJ1-5
clone_size: NA
d_call: TRBD1
v_call: TRBV30
cdr3_aa: CAWSLTRQGAIQPQHF
cdr3_nt: TGTGCCTGGAGCCTGACTAGACAGGGGGCAATTCAGCCCCAGCATTTT

j_call: TRBJ2-1
clone_size: NA
d_call: NA
v_call: TRBV5-1
cdr3_aa: CASSLGQPYNEQFF
cdr3_nt: TGCGCCAGCAGCTTGGGACAGCCTTACAATGAGCAGTTCTTC

j_call: TRBJ1-1
clone_size: NA
d_call: NA
v_call: TRBV7-2
cdr3_aa: CASSLNQVSGEAFF
cdr3_nt: TGTGCCAGCAGCTTAAACCAGGTCTCGGGAGAAGCTTTCTTT

j_call: TRBJ2-7
clone_size: NA
d_call: TRBD2
v_call: TRBV18
cdr3_aa: CASAYSQRGYEQYF
cdr3_nt: TGTGCCAGCGCTTACTCACAGCGGGGCTACGAGCAGTACTTC

j_call: TRBJ2-2
clone_size: NA
d_call: TRBD2
v_call: TRBV18
cdr3_aa: CASSWTSGDTGELFF
cdr3_nt: TGTGCCAGCTCCTGGACTAGCGGGGACACCGGGGAGCTGTTTTTT

j_call: TRBJ1-2
clone_size: NA
d_call: NA
v_call: TRBV27
cdr3_aa: CASTSLSNYGYTF
cdr3_nt: TGTGCCAGCACCTCCCTTTCTAACTATGGCTACACCTTC

j_call: TRBJ2-7
clone_size: NA
d_call: NA
v_call: TRBV18
cdr3_aa: CASSEQGGQQYF
cdr3_nt: TGTGCCAGCTCAGAACAGGGGGGGCAGCAGTACTTC

j_call: TRBJ2-7
clone_size: once
d_call: TRBD1
v_call: TRBV6-1
cdr3_aa: CASSQTGVALSEQYF
cdr3_nt: TGTGCCAGCAGTCAAACAGGGGTTGCCCTTAGTGAGCAGTACTTC

j_call: TRBJ2-1
clone_size: few
d_call: TRBD1
v_call: TRBV19
cdr3_aa: CASRRGGGQGYNEQFF
cdr3_nt: TGTGCCAGTAGGAGGGGTGGGGGACAGGGCTACAATGAGCAGTTCTTC

j_call: TRBJ2-3
clone_size: NA
d_call: TRBD2
v_call: TRBV4-1
cdr3_aa: CASSHPLGTSGRVGDTQYF
cdr3_nt: TGCGCCAGCAGCCATCCATTGGGGACTAGCGGGAGAGTCGGAGATACGCAGTATTTT

j_call: TRBJ1-1
clone_size: NA
d_call: NA
v_call: TRBV10-1
cdr3_aa: CASSDMMNTEAFF
cdr3_nt: TGCGCCAGCAGCGACATGATGAACACTGAAGCTTTCTTT

j_call: TRBJ1-1
clone_size: NA
d_call: TRBD1
v_call: TRBV18
cdr3_aa: CASSPLGTAGSSEREAFF
cdr3_nt: TGTGCCAGCTCACCACTTGGGACAGCCGGTTCCTCCGAACGGGAAGCTTTCTTT

j_call: TRBJ2-1
clone_size: once
d_call: NA
v_call: TRBV2
cdr3_aa: CASSGDYDEQFF
cdr3_nt: TGTGCCAGCAGTGGCGACTACGATGAGCAGTTCTTC

j_call: TRBJ2-7
clone_size: NA
d_call: TRBD1
v_call: TRBV30
cdr3_aa: CAWTIRTGPYEQYF
cdr3_nt: TGTGCCTGGACGATTCGGACAGGACCCTACGAGCAGTACTTC

j_call: TRBJ2-1
clone_size: NA
d_call: TRBD2
v_call: TRBV10-1
cdr3_aa: CASTAGTSGNNEQFF
cdr3_nt: TGCGCCAGCACAGCCGGGACTAGCGGGAACAATGAGCAGTTCTTC

j_call: TRBJ2-7
clone_size: few
d_call: NA
v_call: TRBV7-9
cdr3_aa: CASSAPQKRQSTSYEQYF
cdr3_nt: TGTGCCAGCAGCGCCCCGCAGAAACGACAGTCAACTTCCTACGAGCAGTACTTC

j_call: TRBJ1-2
clone_size: NA
d_call: NA
v_call: TRBV7-9
cdr3_aa: CASILVGAVGYTF
cdr3_nt: TGTGCCAGCATCCTGGTGGGGGCAGTAGGCTACACCTTC

j_call: TRBJ1-2
clone_size: few
d_call: NA
v_call: TRBV19
cdr3_aa: CATNEGTFYGYTF
cdr3_nt: TGTGCCACCAACGAGGGGACATTCTATGGCTACACCTTC

j_call: TRBJ2-7
clone_size: NA
d_call: NA
v_call: TRBV21-1
cdr3_aa: CASSKEDNSGTSSYEQYF
cdr3_nt: TGTGCCAGCAGCAAAGAAGATAATAGCGGGACTAGCTCCTACGAGCAGTACTTC

j_call: TRBJ1-2
clone_size: NA
d_call: TRBD1
v_call: TRBV29-1
cdr3_aa: CSIPPTGGFGYTF
cdr3_nt: TGCAGCATCCCTCCGACAGGGGGTTTTGGCTACACCTTC

j_call: TRBJ1-6
clone_size: NA
d_call: NA
v_call: TRBV7-6
cdr3_aa: CASSSRTDHNSPLHF
cdr3_nt: TGTGCCAGCAGCTCGCGGACAGACCATAATTCACCCCTCCACTTT

j_call: TRBJ2-6
clone_size: once
d_call: NA
v_call: TRBV19
cdr3_aa: CASSLGRIFSGANVLTF
cdr3_nt: TGTGCCAGTAGTTTGGGCCGAATTTTCTCTGGGGCCAACGTCCTGACTTTC

j_call: TRBJ1-1
clone_size: NA
d_call: TRBD1
v_call: TRBV29-1
cdr3_aa: CSVVPGTGTEAFF
cdr3_nt: TGCAGCGTTGTTCCCGGGACAGGGACTGAAGCTTTCTTT

j_call: TRBJ2-7
clone_size: NA
d_call: NA
v_call: TRBV2
cdr3_aa: CASTGGGNYEQYF
cdr3_nt: TGTGCCAGCACGGGGGGCGGTAACTACGAGCAGTACTTC

j_call: TRBJ1-3
clone_size: NA
d_call: NA
v_call: TRBV7-2
cdr3_aa: CASSFSGISGNTIYF
cdr3_nt: TGTGCCAGCAGCTTTTCAGGGATCTCTGGAAACACCATATATTTT

j_call: TRBJ1-2
clone_size: NA
d_call: NA
v_call: TRBV6-6
cdr3_aa: CASSPGTNYGYTF
cdr3_nt: TGTGCCAGCAGCCCCGGGACTAACTATGGCTACACCTTC

j_call: TRBJ1-1
clone_size: NA
d_call: TRBD1
v_call: TRBV29-1
cdr3_aa: CSVESDRGFGTEAFF
cdr3_nt: TGCAGCGTTGAGTCGGACAGGGGATTCGGCACTGAAGCTTTCTTT

j_call: TRBJ2-2
clone_size: once
d_call: TRBD2
v_call: TRBV5-4
cdr3_aa: CASSPGGGDTGELFF
cdr3_nt: TGTGCCAGCAGCCCGGGGGGGGGCGACACCGGGGAGCTGTTTTTT

j_call: TRBJ2-1
clone_size: few
d_call: TRBD1
v_call: TRBV9
cdr3_aa: CASSVEGDRHYNEQFF
cdr3_nt: TGTGCCAGCAGCGTAGAGGGGGACAGACACTACAATGAGCAGTTCTTC

j_call: TRBJ2-7
clone_size: NA
d_call: NA
v_call: TRBV7-9
cdr3_aa: CASSLLRPITGGSYEQYF
cdr3_nt: TGTGCCAGCAGCTTACTTCGTCCTATAACGGGTGGATCCTACGAGCAGTACTTC

j_call: TRBJ2-1
clone_size: NA
d_call: NA
v_call: TRBV5-1
cdr3_aa: CASSLDRSASPYNEQFF
cdr3_nt: TGCGCCAGCAGCTTGGATCGGTCCGCCTCGCCCTACAATGAGCAGTTCTTC

j_call: TRBJ2-1
clone_size: NA
d_call: NA
v_call: TRBV5-1
cdr3_aa: CASSGSGSSYNEQFF
cdr3_nt: TGCGCCAGCAGCGGAAGTGGGAGCTCCTACAATGAGCAGTTCTTC

j_call: TRBJ2-3
clone_size: NA
d_call: NA
v_call: TRBV7-8
cdr3_aa: CASSLGNTGSRTDTQYF
cdr3_nt: TGTGCCAGCAGCTTAGGGAACACAGGGTCTCGGACAGATACGCAGTATTTT

j_call: TRBJ2-5
clone_size: NA
d_call: TRBD1
v_call: TRBV7-9
cdr3_aa: CASSVGQGIETQYF
cdr3_nt: TGTGCCAGCAGCGTAGGACAGGGAATAGAGACGCAGTACTTC

j_call: TRBJ1-4
clone_size: NA
d_call: NA
v_call: TRBV5-1
cdr3_aa: CASSPSARGVSEKLFF
cdr3_nt: TGCGCCAGCAGCCCTTCGGCCAGGGGAGTAAGTGAAAAACTGTTTTTT

j_call: TRBJ2-7
clone_size: NA
d_call: NA
v_call: TRBV5-1
cdr3_aa: CASSLVASYEQYF
cdr3_nt: TGCGCCAGCAGCTTGGTCGCCTCCTACGAGCAGTACTTC

j_call: TRBJ2-7
clone_size: NA
d_call: TRBD1
v_call: TRBV5-1
cdr3_aa: CASSMDRATYEQYF
cdr3_nt: TGCGCCAGCAGCATGGACAGGGCCACCTACGAGCAGTACTTC

j_call: TRBJ2-7
clone_size: NA
d_call: TRBD2
v_call: TRBV11-2
cdr3_aa: CASSPGPQAGVYEQYF
cdr3_nt: TGTGCCAGCAGCCCGGGACCACAAGCGGGAGTTTACGAGCAGTACTTC

j_call: TRBJ2-1
clone_size: NA
d_call: TRBD1
v_call: TRBV5-1
cdr3_aa: CASSPEGQDNEQFF
cdr3_nt: TGCGCCAGCAGCCCGGAGGGACAGGACAATGAGCAGTTCTTC